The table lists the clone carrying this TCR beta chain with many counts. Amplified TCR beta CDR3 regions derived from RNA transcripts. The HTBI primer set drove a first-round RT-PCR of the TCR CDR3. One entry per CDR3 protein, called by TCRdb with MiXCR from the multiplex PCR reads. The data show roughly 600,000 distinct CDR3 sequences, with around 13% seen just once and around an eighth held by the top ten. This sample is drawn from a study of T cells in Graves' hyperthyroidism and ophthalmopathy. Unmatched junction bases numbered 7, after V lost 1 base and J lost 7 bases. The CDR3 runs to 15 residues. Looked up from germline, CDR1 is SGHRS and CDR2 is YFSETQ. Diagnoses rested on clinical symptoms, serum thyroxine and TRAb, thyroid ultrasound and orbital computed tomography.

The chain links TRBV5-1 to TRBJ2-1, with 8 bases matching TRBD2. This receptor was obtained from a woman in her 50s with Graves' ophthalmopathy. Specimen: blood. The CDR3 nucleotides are TGCGCCAGCAGCTTGAGGGCGGGAGGAGGAAATGAGCAGTTCTTC. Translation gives CASSLRAGGGNEQFF.